The rows below give T cell receptor beta chains drawn from one sample of a study of blood T cell repertoires in COVID-19. Libraries were prepared by immunoSEQ multiplex PCR; TCRdb keeps only in-frame clonotypes and omits some of them. The table shows about 150,000 clones, with approximately 81% occurring only once. Sequencing input: peripheral blood. The receptor source for this set is a woman aged 60 to 75 with COVID-19, enrolled during active disease. CDR3s include the opening cysteine and the closing phenylalanine or tryptophan. A D gene is named only where the DNA matches it firmly. The listing skips clone size in some rows; elsewhere it reads once, few, many or a size class.

abundance,v_gene,d_gene,j_gene,CDR3nt,CDR3aa
NA,TRBV30,NA,TRBJ1-5,TGTGCCTGGAGTGACCCCAGGGATCAGCCCCAGCATTTT,CAWSDPRDQPQHF
once,TRBV7-2,TRBD1,TRBJ1-3,TGTGCCAGCAGCAAGGGGGCTACTCGAAACACCATATATTTT,CASSKGATRNTIYF
NA,TRBV19,NA,TRBJ2-2,TGTGCCAGTAGTCCGGCAGGTCCCTTGAACACCGGGGAGCTGTTTTTT,CASSPAGPLNTGELFF
few,TRBV7-2,NA,TRBJ1-2,TGTGCCAGCAGCTTAGCCGGTAACTATGGCTACACCTTC,CASSLAGNYGYTF
NA,TRBV9,TRBD1,TRBJ1-6,TGTGCCAGCAGCGCTCGAGGGACAGGGCCTCCCTCCTATAATTCACCCCTCCACTTT,CASSARGTGPPSYNSPLHF
NA,TRBV6-6,NA,TRBJ1-5,TGTGCCACCCACGTCGCAGGCCGTCTTGGCAATCAGCCCCAGCATTTT,CATHVAGRLGNQPQHF
NA,TRBV5-1,NA,TRBJ2-1,TGCGCCAGCAGCAGCCCCTCTCGGGACTCCCTCTTTGATGAGCAGTTCTTC,CASSSPSRDSLFDEQFF
NA,TRBV19,TRBD1,TRBJ1-1,TGTGCCAGTAGTAGGGACAGGGGAGCAGCTTTCTTT,CASSRDRGAAFF
NA,TRBV5-1,NA,TRBJ1-1,TGCGCCAGCAGCGGAGGAAAGGGGAACACTGAAGCTTTCTTT,CASSGGKGNTEAFF
few,TRBV9,TRBD1,TRBJ2-2,TGTGCCAGCAGCCGACAGGGGGTCGGCGGGGAGCTGTTTTTT,CASSRQGVGGELFF
few,TRBV5-1,TRBD1,TRBJ2-7,TGCGCCAGCAGCTTGGACGGGACAGTCTCCTACGAGCAGTACTTC,CASSLDGTVSYEQYF
NA,TRBV6-2/TRBV6-3,TRBD2,TRBJ2-2,TGTGCCAGCAGTTACCCCCGGGGGGGAAACACCGGGGAGCTGTTTTTT,CASSYPRGGNTGELFF
NA,TRBV10-3,TRBD1,TRBJ1-4,TGTGCCACGTGCACAGGGGGCGGTGAAAAACTGTTTTTT,CATCTGGGEKLFF
NA,TRBV9,NA,TRBJ1-4,TGTGCCAGCAGCCGGCGTGGAGTCGGGGAAAAACTGTTTTTT,CASSRRGVGEKLFF
NA,TRBV19,TRBD1,TRBJ1-1,TGTGCCAGTAGTACCGGACAGGAGAGGGTTGAAGCTTTCTTT,CASSTGQERVEAFF
NA,TRBV10-3,NA,TRBJ2-1,TGTGCCATCAGTGTTGGGGCCCTCTCCTACAATGAGCAGTTCTTC,CAISVGALSYNEQFF
NA,TRBV5-6,NA,TRBJ1-2,TGTGCCAGCAGCCAGCCAGGTACAGCCTTAGCTAACTATGGCTACACCTTC,CASSQPGTALANYGYTF
NA,TRBV6-4,NA,TRBJ2-1,TGTGCCAGCAGTCTCGGGACTCTACGCCAGCATGAGCAGTTCTTC,CASSLGTLRQHEQFF
NA,TRBV29-1,NA,TRBJ2-1,TGCAGCGTTGAAGGACAGGCCCTATGGGGCAATGAGCAGTTCTTC,CSVEGQALWGNEQFF
NA,TRBV12-5,NA,TRBJ1-4,TGTGCTAGTGGTACGGGACACCGTAATGAAAAACTGTTTTTT,CASGTGHRNEKLFF
once,TRBV29-1,TRBD1,TRBJ1-2,TGCAGCGCCAGGGCGACAGGGGAGGTCTATGGCTACACCTTC,CSARATGEVYGYTF
NA,TRBV5-4,TRBD1,TRBJ2-7,TGTGCCAGCAGCTCTACGAAGGGGGCGCAAGAGCAGTACTTC,CASSSTKGAQEQYF
NA,TRBV5-8,TRBD1,TRBJ1-5,TGTGCCAGCAGAAAATCCGGGACAGGGACGACCCAGCATTTT,CASRKSGTGTTQHF
NA,TRBV10-2,TRBD1,TRBJ2-2,TGCGCCAGCAAAACGGCGGCAGGGGGCCACGGGGAGCTGTTTTTT,CASKTAAGGHGELFF
once,TRBV5-1,TRBD2,TRBJ2-1,TGCGCCAGCAGCTTGGAACTAGCGGGAGAGGCTGAGCAGTTCTTC,CASSLELAGEAEQFF
NA,TRBV2,NA,TRBJ2-1,TGTGCCAGCAGTGATCTTCTATCGGGTTGGTTCTTC,CASSDLLSGWFF
NA,TRBV9,TRBD1,TRBJ2-1,TGTGCCAGCAGCCCTCAGACAGGGGTGAATGAGCAGTTCTTC,CASSPQTGVNEQFF
NA,TRBV9,NA,TRBJ1-4,TGTGCCAGCAGCCCTGAAGTGCGGGCAGACGAAAAACTGTTTTTT,CASSPEVRADEKLFF
NA,TRBV18,NA,TRBJ1-1,TGTGCCAGCTCACTACGGGAGGCGAATACTGAAGCTTTCTTT,CASSLREANTEAFF